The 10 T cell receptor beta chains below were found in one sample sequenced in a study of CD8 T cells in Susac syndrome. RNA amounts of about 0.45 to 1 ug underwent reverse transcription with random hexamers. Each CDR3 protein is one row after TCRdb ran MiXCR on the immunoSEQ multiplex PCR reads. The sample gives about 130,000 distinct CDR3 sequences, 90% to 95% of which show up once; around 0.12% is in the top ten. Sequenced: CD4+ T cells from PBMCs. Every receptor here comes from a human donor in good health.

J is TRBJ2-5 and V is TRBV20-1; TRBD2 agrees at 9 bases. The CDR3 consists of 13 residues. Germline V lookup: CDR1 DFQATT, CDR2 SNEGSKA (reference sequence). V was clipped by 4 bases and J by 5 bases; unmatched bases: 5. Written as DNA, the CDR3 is TGCAGTGCTATCCTAGCGGGATGGGAGACCCAGTACTTC. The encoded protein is CSAILAGWETQYF.

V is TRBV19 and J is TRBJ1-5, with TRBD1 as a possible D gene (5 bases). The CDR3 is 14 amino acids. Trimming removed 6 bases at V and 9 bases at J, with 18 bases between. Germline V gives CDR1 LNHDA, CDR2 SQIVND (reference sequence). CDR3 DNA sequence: TGTGCCAGTAGCCCCCGAGGGGTCAATGGGCCCCAGCATTTT. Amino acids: CASSPRGVNGPQHF.

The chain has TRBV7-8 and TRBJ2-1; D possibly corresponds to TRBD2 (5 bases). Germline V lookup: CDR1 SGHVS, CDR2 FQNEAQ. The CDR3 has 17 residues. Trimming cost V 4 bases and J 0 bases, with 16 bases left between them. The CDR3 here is CASSSRPRVSSYNEQFF. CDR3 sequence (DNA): TGTGCCAGCAGCTCCCGCCCGCGGGTAAGCTCCTACAATGAGCAGTTCTTC.

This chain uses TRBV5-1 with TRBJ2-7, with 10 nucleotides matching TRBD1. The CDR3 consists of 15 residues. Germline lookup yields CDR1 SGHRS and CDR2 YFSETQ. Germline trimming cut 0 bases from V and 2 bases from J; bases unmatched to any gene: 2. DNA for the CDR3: TGCGCCAGCAGCTTGGAGACAGGGGGCCCCTACGAGCAGTACTTC. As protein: CASSLETGGPYEQYF.

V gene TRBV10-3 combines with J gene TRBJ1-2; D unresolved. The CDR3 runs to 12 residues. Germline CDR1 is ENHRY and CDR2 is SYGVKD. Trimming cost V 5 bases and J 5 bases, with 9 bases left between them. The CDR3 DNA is TGTGCCATCAGTACAGCTTATTATGGCTACACCTTC. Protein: CAISTAYYGYTF.

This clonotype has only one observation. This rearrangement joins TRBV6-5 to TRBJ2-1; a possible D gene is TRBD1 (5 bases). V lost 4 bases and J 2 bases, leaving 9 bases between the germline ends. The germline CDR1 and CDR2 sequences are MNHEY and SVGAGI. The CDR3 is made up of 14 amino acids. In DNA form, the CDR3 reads TGTGCCAGCAGTTCGACAGTTACCTACAATGAGCAGTTCTTC. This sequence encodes CASSSTVTYNEQFF.

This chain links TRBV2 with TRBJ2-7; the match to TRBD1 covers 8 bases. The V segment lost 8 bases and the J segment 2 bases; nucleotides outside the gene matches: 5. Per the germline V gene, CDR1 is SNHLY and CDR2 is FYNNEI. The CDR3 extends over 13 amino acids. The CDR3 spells CASGQGTPYEQYF. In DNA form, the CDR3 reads TGTGCCAGCGGACAGGGCACCCCCTACGAGCAGTACTTC. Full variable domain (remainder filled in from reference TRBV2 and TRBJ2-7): EPEVTQTPSHQVTQMGQEVILRCVPISNHLYFYWYRQILGQKVEFLVSFYNNEISEKSEIFDDQFSVERPDGSNFTLKIRSTKLEDSAMYFCASGQGTPYEQYFGPGTRLTVT.

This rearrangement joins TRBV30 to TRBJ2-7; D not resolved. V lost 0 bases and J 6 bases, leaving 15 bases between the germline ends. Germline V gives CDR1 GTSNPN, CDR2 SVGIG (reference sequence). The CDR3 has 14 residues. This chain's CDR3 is CAWSVGPGIAEQYF. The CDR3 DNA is TGTGCCTGGAGTGTCGGTCCCGGTATCGCCGAGCAGTACTTC.

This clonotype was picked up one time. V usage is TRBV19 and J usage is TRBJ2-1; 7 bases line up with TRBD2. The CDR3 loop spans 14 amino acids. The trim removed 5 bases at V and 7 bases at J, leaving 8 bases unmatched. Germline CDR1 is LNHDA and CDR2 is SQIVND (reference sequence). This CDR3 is CASSYWGGANEQFF. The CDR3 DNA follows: TGTGCCAGTAGTTACTGGGGGGGAGCTAATGAGCAGTTCTTC.

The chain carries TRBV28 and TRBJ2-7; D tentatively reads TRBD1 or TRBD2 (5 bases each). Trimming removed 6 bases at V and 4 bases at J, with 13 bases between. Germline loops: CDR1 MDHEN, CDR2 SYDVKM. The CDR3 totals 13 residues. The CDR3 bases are TGTGCCAGCAGGTTCCAGGGAGAGTACGAGCAGTACTTC. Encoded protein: CASRFQGEYEQYF.